These T cell receptor beta chains were read from a single sample in a study of cytomegalovirus exposure and HLA in healthy donors. The repertoire was sequenced with immunoSEQ multiplex PCR; TCRdb's copy has only in-frame clones and lacks some. The sample carries about 100,000 clones, roughly 78% recorded once. Sample: PBMCs. These receptors were collected from a woman aged 60-70 years in good health and CMV-seronegative. Each CDR3 is given without its conserved first and last residue.

CDR3 length	V gene	J gene	CDR3 protein
13	TRBV4-3	TRBJ2-7	ASSQEAGHSYEQY
11	TRBV5-1	TRBJ1-1	ASRVAGNTEAF
12	TRBV10-3	TRBJ1-4	AIRAQGLGEKLF
15	TRBV7-9	TRBJ2-1	ASSSAVRLAGYNEQF
14	TRBV5-1	TRBJ1-4	ASSTGQLSSNEKLF
10	TRBV6-6	TRBJ1-5	ASIGGDQPQH
15	TRBV5-6	TRBJ2-6	ASSLVRRGLGANVLT
12	TRBV7-2	TRBJ2-5	ASSARLAQETQY
12	TRBV6-5	TRBJ1-4	ASSLGTGNEKLF
13	TRBV5-4	TRBJ2-1	ASRSGQGSYNEQF
16	TRBV5-6	TRBJ2-3	ASSSLSRGFGYTDTQY
13	TRBV7-2	TRBJ2-7	ASSLGGAGGDEQY
12	TRBV5-1	TRBJ2-7	ASSLVQGPYEQY
17	TRBV2	TRBJ2-1	ARQRLAGGLVIKYNEQF
13	TRBV5-4	TRBJ2-5	ASSLARGGEGTQY
14	TRBV28	TRBJ2-1	ASSLSGGPPYNEQF
12	TRBV28	TRBJ2-7	AAREGHPEYEQY
17	TRBV7-2	TRBJ2-6	ASSLSAGGAYSGANVLT
10	TRBV19	TRBJ1-1	ASWQGGTEAF
13	TRBV6-5	TRBJ1-1	ASSYSGTTNTEAF
11	TRBV7-2	TRBJ1-2	ASSSGGGYGYT
9	TRBV29-1	TRBJ2-5	SVATLQGLD
13	TRBV30	TRBJ2-7	AWSVMGTGPYEQY
13	TRBV18	TRBJ2-2	ASSSTGAGTGELF
14	TRBV4-1	TRBJ1-4	ASSHPGQGENEKLF
9	TRBV5-5	TRBJ1-2	ASSLTGGYT
14	TRBV6-1	TRBJ1-2	ASSEAQRTGVLGYT
17	TRBV7-2	TRBJ1-4	ASSPDGNRGPGSNEKLF
11	TRBV29-1	TRBJ2-5	SVGGGGQETQY
12	TRBV30	TRBJ2-2	AWRRSANTGELF
13	TRBV7-2	TRBJ2-3	ASSRGQGASDTQY
11	TRBV15	TRBJ1-5	ATADKSNQPQH
14	TRBV10-2	TRBJ2-3	ASSEYAGGASDTQY
12	TRBV5-1	TRBJ1-6	ASSLPRDGSPLH
11	TRBV13	TRBJ2-7	ASSLSGFGEQY
12	TRBV6-6	TRBJ1-1	ASSPGQRNTEAF
13	TRBV19	TRBJ1-5	ASSIDAGSNQPQH
13	TRBV6-5	TRBJ2-5	ASIASGAVRETQY
11	TRBV28	TRBJ2-7	ASGGWGREEQY
12	TRBV11-2	TRBJ2-7	ASSLGTGIYEQY
12	TRBV29-1	TRBJ1-2	SVAKRQSNYGYT
13	TRBV25-1	TRBJ1-1	ASSEYNQGQGKAF
13	TRBV5-8	TRBJ1-2	ASSPLGQGLYGYT
13	TRBV19	TRBJ1-2	ASSMKGPTNYGYT
19	TRBV18	TRBJ2-3	ASSPYGPGTSGGSGTDTQY
12	TRBV30	TRBJ2-2	AWSFNRELGELF
13	TRBV2	TRBJ1-5	ASSEETALDQPQH
13	TRBV5-5	TRBJ2-7	ASSSFRTGGPEQY
13	TRBV25-1	TRBJ1-3	ASSELRGPGNTIY
13	TRBV7-2	TRBJ1-3	ASSARTGAGNTIY
13	TRBV5-1	TRBJ2-2	ASSLDRALTGELF
9	TRBV5-1	TRBJ2-1	ASSLGHVSF
11	TRBV10-1	TRBJ1-1	ASSEFPGYVAF
12	TRBV2	TRBJ1-5	ASSFSRGNQPQH
10	TRBV5-6	TRBJ2-3	ASSLGGGAQY
13	TRBV29-1	TRBJ2-7	SARGAGGTGYEQY
12	TRBV5-5	TRBJ1-1	ASSFAGKGTEAF
14	TRBV18	TRBJ2-1	ASSPPSSGGYNEQF
12	TRBV5-4	TRBJ2-7	ASSLGQGAYEQY